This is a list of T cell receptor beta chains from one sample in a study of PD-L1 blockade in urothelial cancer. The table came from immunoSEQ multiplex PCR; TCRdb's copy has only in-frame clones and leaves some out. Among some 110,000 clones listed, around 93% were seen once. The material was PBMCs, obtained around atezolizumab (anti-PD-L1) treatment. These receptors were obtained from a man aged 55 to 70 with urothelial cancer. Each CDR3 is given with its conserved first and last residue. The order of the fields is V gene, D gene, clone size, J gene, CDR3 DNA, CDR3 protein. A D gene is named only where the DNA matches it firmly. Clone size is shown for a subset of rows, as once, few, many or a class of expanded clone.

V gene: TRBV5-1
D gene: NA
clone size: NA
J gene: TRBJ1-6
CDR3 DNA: TGCGCCAGCAGTCGGGGGGCGAATTCACCCCTCCACTTT
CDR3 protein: CASSRGANSPLHF

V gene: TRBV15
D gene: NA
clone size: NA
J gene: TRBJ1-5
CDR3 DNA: TGTGCCACCAGCATCCTCAAGGGGTCTGGACAGCCCCAGCATTTT
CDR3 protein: CATSILKGSGQPQHF

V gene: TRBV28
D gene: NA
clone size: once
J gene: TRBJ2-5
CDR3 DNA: TGTGCCAGCAGTTTATCCGGGTCTCAAGAGACCCAGTACTTC
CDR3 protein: CASSLSGSQETQYF

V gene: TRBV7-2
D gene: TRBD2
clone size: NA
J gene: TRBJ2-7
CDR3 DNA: TGTGCCAGCAGCCCCCGGACTAGCGGGGGGGCGGAGCAGTACTTC
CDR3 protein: CASSPRTSGGAEQYF

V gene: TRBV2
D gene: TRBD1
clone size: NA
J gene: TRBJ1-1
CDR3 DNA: TGTGCCAGCAGCGAAGACAGGGGGGTTATCACTGAAGCTTTCTTT
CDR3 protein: CASSEDRGVITEAFF

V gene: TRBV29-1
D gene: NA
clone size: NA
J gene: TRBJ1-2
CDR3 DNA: TGCAGCGTTGGGGGGGATTGGGATTACACCTTC
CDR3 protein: CSVGGDWDYTF

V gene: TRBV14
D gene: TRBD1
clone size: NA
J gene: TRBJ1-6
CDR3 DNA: TGTGCCAGCAGCCAAGTTTGGACAGGAAATTCACCCCTCCACTTT
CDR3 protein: CASSQVWTGNSPLHF

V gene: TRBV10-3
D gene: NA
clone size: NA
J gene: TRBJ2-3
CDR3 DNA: TGTGCCATCAGTGGGGGGGTCACAGATACGCAGTATTTT
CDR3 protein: CAISGGVTDTQYF

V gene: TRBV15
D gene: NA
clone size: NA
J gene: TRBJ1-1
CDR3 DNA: TGTGCCACCAGGGAGTTGCTGTTTGGGAACACTGAAGCTTTCTTT
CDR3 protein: CATRELLFGNTEAFF

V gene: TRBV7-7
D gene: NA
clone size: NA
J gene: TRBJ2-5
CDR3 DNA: TGTGCCAGCAGCTTTTGGTGGGGAGAGGAGACCCAGTACTTC
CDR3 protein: CASSFWWGEETQYF

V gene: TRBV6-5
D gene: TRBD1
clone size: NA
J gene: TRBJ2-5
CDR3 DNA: TGTGCCAGCAGTTTACAGGGGCGGCTGGAGACCCAGTACTTC
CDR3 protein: CASSLQGRLETQYF

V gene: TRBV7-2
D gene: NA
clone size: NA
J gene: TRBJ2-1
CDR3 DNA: TGTGCCAGCAGCTTCAAAGGACTCAGCTCCTACAATGAGCAGTTCTTC
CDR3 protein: CASSFKGLSSYNEQFF

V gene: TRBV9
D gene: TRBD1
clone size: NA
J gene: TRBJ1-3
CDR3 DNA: TGTGCCAGCAGCGTAGCCCCAGGGGGGACGTCTGGAAACACCATATATTTT
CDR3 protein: CASSVAPGGTSGNTIYF

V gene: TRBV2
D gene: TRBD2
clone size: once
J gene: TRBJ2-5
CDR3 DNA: TGTGCCAGCGGGACGGCGGGGGTAGGGGAGACCCAGTACTTC
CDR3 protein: CASGTAGVGETQYF

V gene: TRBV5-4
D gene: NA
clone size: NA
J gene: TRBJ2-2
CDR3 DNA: TGTGCCAGCAGCTTGTCTCGCGGGGTGAACACCGGGGAGCTGTTTTTT
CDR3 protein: CASSLSRGVNTGELFF

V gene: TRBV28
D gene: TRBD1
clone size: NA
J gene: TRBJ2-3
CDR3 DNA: TGTGCCAGCAGTAACCTAGGACAGGGCACAGATACGCAGTATTTT
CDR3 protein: CASSNLGQGTDTQYF

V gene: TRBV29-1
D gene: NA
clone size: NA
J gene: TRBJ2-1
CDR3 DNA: TGCAGCGTTGTGGGGGCCAGGGCCCTCGGCTACAATGAGCAGTTCTTC
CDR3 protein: CSVVGARALGYNEQFF

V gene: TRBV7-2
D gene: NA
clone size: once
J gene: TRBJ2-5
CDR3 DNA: TGTGCCAGCAGCTTCAGCGAATCGGAGACCCAGTACTTC
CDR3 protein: CASSFSESETQYF

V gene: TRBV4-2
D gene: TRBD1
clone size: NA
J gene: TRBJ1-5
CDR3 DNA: TGTGCCAGCAGCCAAGATAAGGGAGACAGGGGAGAAGCTAATAGCAATCAGCCCCAGCATTTT
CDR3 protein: CASSQDKGDRGEANSNQPQHF

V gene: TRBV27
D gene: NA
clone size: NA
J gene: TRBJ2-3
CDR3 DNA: TGTGCCAGCAGCCCCCGGGGGAGCACAGATACGCAGTATTTT
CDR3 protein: CASSPRGSTDTQYF

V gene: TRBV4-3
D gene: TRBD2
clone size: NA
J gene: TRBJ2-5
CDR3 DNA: TGCGCCAGCAGCCAAGGGGGACTAGCGGAAGAGACCCAGTACTTC
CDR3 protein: CASSQGGLAEETQYF

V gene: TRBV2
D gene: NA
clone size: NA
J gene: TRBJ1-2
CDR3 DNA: TGTGCCAGCAGCAAGACAGGACTCTATGGCTACACCTTC
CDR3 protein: CASSKTGLYGYTF

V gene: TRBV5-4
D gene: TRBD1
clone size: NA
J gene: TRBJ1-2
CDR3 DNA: TGTGCCAGCAGCCTCCCGGGACAGGGGGCCAACTATGGCTACACCTTC
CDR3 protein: CASSLPGQGANYGYTF

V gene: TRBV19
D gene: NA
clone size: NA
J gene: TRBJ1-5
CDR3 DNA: TGTGCCAGTAGTACCCGCGGGGACGCCTTAAGCAATCAGCCCCAGCATTTT
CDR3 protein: CASSTRGDALSNQPQHF

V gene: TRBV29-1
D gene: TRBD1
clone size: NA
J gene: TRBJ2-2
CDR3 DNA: TGCAGCGTCGGACAGGGTAACACCGGGGAGCTGTTTTTT
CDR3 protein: CSVGQGNTGELFF

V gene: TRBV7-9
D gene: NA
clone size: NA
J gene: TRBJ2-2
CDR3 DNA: TGTGCCAGCAGCTTATCTCAGACCGGGGAGCTGTTTTTT
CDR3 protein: CASSLSQTGELFF

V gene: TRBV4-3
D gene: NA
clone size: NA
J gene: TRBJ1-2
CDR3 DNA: TGCGCCAGCAGCCAAGATCGCGGCAGAACCTATGGCTACACCTTC
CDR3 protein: CASSQDRGRTYGYTF

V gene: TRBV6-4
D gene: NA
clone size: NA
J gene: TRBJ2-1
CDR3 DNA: TGTGCCAGCAGTGTCGGGACTTACAATGAGCAGTTCTTC
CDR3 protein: CASSVGTYNEQFF

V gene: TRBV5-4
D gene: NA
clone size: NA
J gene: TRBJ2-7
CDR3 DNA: TGTGCCAGCAGCTTGAACAGGGAAAACGAGCAGTACTTC
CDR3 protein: CASSLNRENEQYF